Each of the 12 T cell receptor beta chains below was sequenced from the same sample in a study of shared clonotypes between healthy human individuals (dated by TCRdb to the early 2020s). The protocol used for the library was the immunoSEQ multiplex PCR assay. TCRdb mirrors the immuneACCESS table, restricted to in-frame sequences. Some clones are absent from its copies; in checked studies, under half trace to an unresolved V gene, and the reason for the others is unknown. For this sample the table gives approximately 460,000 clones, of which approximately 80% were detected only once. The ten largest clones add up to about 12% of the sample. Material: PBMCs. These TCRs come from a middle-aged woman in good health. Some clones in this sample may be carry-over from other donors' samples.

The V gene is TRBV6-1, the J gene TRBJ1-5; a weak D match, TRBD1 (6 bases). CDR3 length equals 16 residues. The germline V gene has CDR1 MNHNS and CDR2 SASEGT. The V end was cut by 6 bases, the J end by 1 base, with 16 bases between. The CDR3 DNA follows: TGTGCCAGCAGCGAAACAGGGTTGGGGAGCAATCAGCCCCAGCATTTT. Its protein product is CASSETGLGSNQPQHF.

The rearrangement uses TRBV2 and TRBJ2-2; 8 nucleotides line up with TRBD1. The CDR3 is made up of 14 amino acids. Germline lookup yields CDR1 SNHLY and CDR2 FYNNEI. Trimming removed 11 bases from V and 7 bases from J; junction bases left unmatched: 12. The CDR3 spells CAGRGQVTSGELFF. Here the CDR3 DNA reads TGTGCCGGAAGGGGACAGGTAACGAGCGGGGAGCTGTTTTTT.

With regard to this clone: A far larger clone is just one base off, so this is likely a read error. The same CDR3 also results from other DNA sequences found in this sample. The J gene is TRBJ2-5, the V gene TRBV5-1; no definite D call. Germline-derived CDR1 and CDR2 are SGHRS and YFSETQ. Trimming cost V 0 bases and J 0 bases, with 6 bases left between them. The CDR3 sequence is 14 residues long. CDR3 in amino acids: CASSLGQNQETQYF. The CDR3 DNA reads TGCGCCAGCAGCTTGGGGCAGAACCAAGAGACCCAGTACTTC.

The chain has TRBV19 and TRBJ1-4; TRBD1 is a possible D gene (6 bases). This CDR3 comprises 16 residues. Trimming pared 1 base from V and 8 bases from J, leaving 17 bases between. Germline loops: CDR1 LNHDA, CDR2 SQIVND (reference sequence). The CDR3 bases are TGTGCCAGTAGTATAGTGAGCGGGACAACGGGAGAAAAACTGTTTTTT. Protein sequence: CASSIVSGTTGEKLFF.

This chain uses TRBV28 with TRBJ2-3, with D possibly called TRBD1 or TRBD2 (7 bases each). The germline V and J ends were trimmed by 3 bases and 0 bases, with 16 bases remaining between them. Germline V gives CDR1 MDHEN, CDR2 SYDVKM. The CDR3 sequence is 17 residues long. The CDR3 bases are TGTGCCAGCAGTTTGGGAGGGACAGACCTTAGCACAGATACGCAGTATTTT. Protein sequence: CASSLGGTDLSTDTQYF.

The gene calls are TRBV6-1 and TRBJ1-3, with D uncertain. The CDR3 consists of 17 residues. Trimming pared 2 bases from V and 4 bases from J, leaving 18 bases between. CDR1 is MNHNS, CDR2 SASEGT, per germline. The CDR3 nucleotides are TGTGCCAGCAGTGAATCGACGACACGGGCGGGCGGAAACACCATATATTTT. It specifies CASSESTTRAGGNTIYF.

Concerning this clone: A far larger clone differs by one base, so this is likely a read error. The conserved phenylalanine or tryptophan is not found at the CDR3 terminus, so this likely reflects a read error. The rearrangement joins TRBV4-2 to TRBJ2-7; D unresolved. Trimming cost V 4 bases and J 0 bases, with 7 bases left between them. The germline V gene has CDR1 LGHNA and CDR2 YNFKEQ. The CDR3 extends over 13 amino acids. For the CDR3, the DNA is TGTGCCAGCAGCCTGAGCCACTCCTACGAGCAGTACTCC. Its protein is CASSLSHSYEQYS.

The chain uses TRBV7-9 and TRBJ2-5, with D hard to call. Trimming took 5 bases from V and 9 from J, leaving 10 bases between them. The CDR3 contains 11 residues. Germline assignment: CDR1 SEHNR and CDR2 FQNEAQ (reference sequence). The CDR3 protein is CASSDRGAQYF. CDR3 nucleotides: TGTGCCAGCAGCGACCGCGGTGCCCAGTACTTC. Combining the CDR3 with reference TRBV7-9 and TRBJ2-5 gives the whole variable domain DTGVSQNPRHKITKRGQNVTFRCDPISEHNRLYWYRQTLGQGPEFLTYFQNEAQLEKSRLLSDRFSAERPKGSFSTLEIQRTEQGDSAMYLCASSDRGAQYFGPGTRLLVL.

The CDR3 sequence is CSVAIGASGAGELFF. CDR3 sequence (DNA): TGCAGCGTTGCCATAGGGGCTAGTGGCGCCGGGGAGCTGTTTTTT. The rearrangement joins TRBV29-1 to TRBJ2-2; the D gene is possibly TRBD1 (5 bases). The ends were cut back, 4 bases at V and 6 bases at J, with 18 bases in the middle. The CDR3 runs 15 residues. CDR1 is SQVTM, CDR2 ANQGSEA, per germline.

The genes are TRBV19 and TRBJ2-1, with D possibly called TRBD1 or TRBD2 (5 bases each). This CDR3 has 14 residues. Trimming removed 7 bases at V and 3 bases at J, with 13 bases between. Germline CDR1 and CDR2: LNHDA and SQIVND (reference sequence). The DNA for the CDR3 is TGTGCCAGTATTTCCTCTGGGGGCTACAATGAGCAGTTCTTC. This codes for CASISSGGYNEQFF.

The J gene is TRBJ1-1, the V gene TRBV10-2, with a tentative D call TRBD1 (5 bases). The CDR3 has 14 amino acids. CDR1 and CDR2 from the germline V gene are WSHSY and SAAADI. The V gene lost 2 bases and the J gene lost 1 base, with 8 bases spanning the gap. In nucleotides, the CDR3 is TGCGCCAGCAGTGAGGGGAGGGGGAACACTGAAGCTTTCTTT. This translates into CASSEGRGNTEAFF.

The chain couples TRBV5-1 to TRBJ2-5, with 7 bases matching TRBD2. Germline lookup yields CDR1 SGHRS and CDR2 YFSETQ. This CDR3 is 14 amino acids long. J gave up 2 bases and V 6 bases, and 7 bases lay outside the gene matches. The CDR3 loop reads CASKLTSSQETQYF. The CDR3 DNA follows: TGCGCCAGCAAGTTGACTAGCAGTCAAGAGACCCAGTACTTC.